Below are 11 T cell receptor beta chains sequenced from a single sample in a study of blood T cell repertoires in COVID-19. Sequencing used immunoSEQ multiplex PCR; TCRdb keeps in-frame clones, though not all of them. Of about 62,000 clones in the sample, 75% to 90% were seen once. Sequenced: peripheral blood. These receptors came from a woman older than 75 with acute or convalescent COVID-19.

The V call is TRBV19, the J call TRBJ1-3; D uncertain. CDR1 and CDR2 (germline): LNHDA, SQIVND (reference sequence). The length of the CDR3 is 16 residues. The V and J ends lost 6 bases and 4 bases respectively, with 19 bases between them. CDR3 protein: CASRRTLRGWGNTIYF. CDR3 nucleotide sequence: TGTGCCAGTAGACGCACCCTGCGGGGATGGGGAAACACCATATATTTT.

This chain links TRBV5-1 with TRBJ1-1, with 7 bases matching TRBD1. Germline assignment: CDR1 SGHRS and CDR2 YFSETQ. V trimming: 4 bases; J trimming: 1 base; junction bases outside the gene matches: 4. The CDR3 length is 14 residues. The CDR3 DNA sequence: TGCGCCAGCAGCCCCGGGACAGAGAACACTGAAGCTTTCTTT. Its protein is CASSPGTENTEAFF.

The chain is built from TRBV5-1 and TRBJ1-1; D is perhaps TRBD1 (6 bases). Germline values: CDR1 SGHRS, CDR2 YFSETQ. Trimming removed 0 bases from V and 5 bases from J, with 20 bases in between. The CDR3 contains 17 residues. The CDR3 loop reads CASSLGGLVEGQTEAFF. The CDR3, as DNA: TGCGCCAGCAGCTTGGGGGGCCTTGTCGAGGGACAAACTGAAGCTTTCTTT.

The rearrangement links TRBV7-9 to TRBJ1-2, with 7 bases that match TRBD1. CDR1 is SEHNR, CDR2 FQNEAQ, per germline (reference sequence). V lost 5 bases and J lost 6; bases outside the gene matches: 6. CDR3 length equals 13 residues. CDR3 nucleotides: TGTGCCAGCAGCCGCGACAGGGTCCATGGCTACACCTTC. Amino acids: CASSRDRVHGYTF.

This sequence joins TRBV19 and TRBJ1-5, with D perhaps TRBD1 (5 bases). The CDR3 spans 14 residues. Germline V CDR1 and CDR2: LNHDA, SQIVND (reference sequence). V was pared by 0 bases and J by 6 bases, with 9 bases between. The CDR3 bases are TGTGCCAGTAGTATAGATACGGGGGGTCAGCCCCAGCATTTT. It yields the protein CASSIDTGGQPQHF.

The gene calls are TRBV5-8 and TRBJ2-1, with 8 bases identical to TRBD2. Germline lookup yields CDR1 SGHTS and CDR2 YDEGEE. CDR3 length: 17 amino acids. The junction had 9 bases not matched to a gene; V was cut back by 4 bases and J by 0 bases. The CDR3 sequence: CASSPRLARSSYNEQFF. In DNA form, the CDR3 reads TGTGCCAGCAGCCCTAGACTAGCGAGGAGCTCCTACAATGAGCAGTTCTTC.

This clone was recorded a few times. The rearrangement uses TRBV12-3 or TRBV12-4 and TRBJ2-7, with 8 bases aligning to TRBD2. Losses at the gene ends were 7 bases for V and 2 bases for J; bases not matched to a gene: 4. The CDR3 has 13 residues. Here the CDR3 reads CASTQAGAYEQYF. CDR3 nucleotide sequence: TGTGCCAGCACCCAAGCGGGGGCCTACGAGCAGTACTTC.

V and J are TRBV3-1 (or the pseudogene TRBV3-2) and TRBJ2-3; TRBD2 matches 7 bases. This CDR3 comprises 15 residues. V lost 5 bases to trimming and J lost 5 bases; unmatched junction nucleotides: 10. CDR1 and CDR2 (germline): LGHDT, YNNKEL (reference sequence). The CDR3 DNA is TGTGCCAGCAGCTGTCCCGGGCCGGGGGGAGATACGCAGTATTTT. Translating gives CASSCPGPGGDTQYF.

This clone was picked up a small number of times. V usage is TRBV21-1 and J usage is TRBJ1-5. TRBV21-1 is reported as a pseudogene. The CDR3 runs to 13 residues. The DNA of the CDR3 is TGTGCCAGCAGACCAGACTTGGAGGAGGCCCAGCATTTT. Protein sequence: CASRPDLEEAQHF.

This rearrangement joins TRBV7-3 to TRBJ2-2; D not resolved. Germline V gene data show CDR1 as SGHTA and CDR2 as FQGTGA. The CDR3 runs 12 residues. V gave up 5 bases and J gave up 7 bases, with 8 bases separating them. CDR3 residues: CASSPSNGELFF. The DNA for the CDR3 is TGTGCCAGCAGCCCGAGCAACGGGGAGCTGTTTTTT.

In its sample, this clone was seen a few times. The V gene is TRBV6-5, the J gene TRBJ1-1, with 7 bases lining up with TRBD1. J lost 6 bases, V lost 0 bases, and 10 bases had no gene match. The CDR3 is made up of 16 amino acids. CDR1 and CDR2 (germline): MNHEY, SVGAGI. The CDR3 is CASSYSMRQGSAEAFF. CDR3 DNA sequence: TGTGCCAGCAGTTACTCGATGCGACAGGGATCCGCTGAAGCTTTCTTT.